These 28 T cell receptor beta chains came from one sample sequenced in a study of cytomegalovirus exposure and HLA in healthy donors. PCR amplification relied on 60 Vbeta primers (plus 13 Jbeta primers). The table came from immunoSEQ multiplex PCR; TCRdb's copy has only in-frame clones and leaves some out. The sample lists about 150,000 clones; around 79% were seen once. The sequencing input was PBMCs. These receptors were collected from a man aged 25-40 years in good health and CMV-seropositive.

This chain joins TRBV28 and TRBJ2-7; the D gene is possibly TRBD1 (6 bases). Germline lookup yields CDR1 MDHEN and CDR2 SYDVKM. Trimming removed 6 bases at V and 3 bases at J, with 9 bases between. The CDR3 consists of 12 residues. CDR3 residues: CASSRGYYEQYF. The CDR3 nucleotides are TGTGCCAGCAGCAGGGGTTACTACGAGCAGTACTTC.

This CDR3 is CASSRFATEAFF. The CDR3 DNA is TGTGCCAGCAGTCGGTTCGCCACTGAAGCTTTCTTT. This chain connects TRBV25-1 to TRBJ1-1; D is unclear. V was clipped by 5 bases and J by 4 bases, with 8 bases between them. CDR1 and CDR2 (germline): MGHDK, SYGVNS. The CDR3 totals 12 residues.

The chain recombines TRBV5-4 with TRBJ2-7; possible D gene TRBD1, 5 bases. The CDR3 consists of 14 residues. Germline-derived CDR1 and CDR2 are SGHNT and YYREEE (reference sequence). V was trimmed by 0 bases and J by 8 bases, leaving 15 bases between them. Written as DNA, the CDR3 is TGTGCCAGCAGCTTGGCCAGGGCTGGGGCGAAGCAGTACTTC. Protein sequence: CASSLARAGAKQYF.

The CDR3 reads CASSLQAGGSNTGELFF. In nucleotides, the CDR3 is TGTGCCAGCAGCTTGCAGGCGGGAGGGTCGAACACCGGGGAGCTGTTTTTT. This chain joins TRBV5-4 and TRBJ2-2, with 9 bases identical to TRBD2. The V gene end was trimmed by 1 base and the J gene end by 0 bases; junction bases not matched to a gene: 4. Germline V gene sequence: CDR1 SGHNT, CDR2 YYREEE (reference sequence). The CDR3 has 17 amino acids.

The chain is built from TRBV7-6 and TRBJ2-3, with D tentatively TRBD1 (5 bases). V was cut by 2 bases and J by 4 bases, with 10 bases left in between. This CDR3 has 14 residues. Germline CDR1 is SGHVS and CDR2 is FNYEAQ. DNA for the CDR3: TGTGCCAGCAGCTTATCCAGGGCGGCAGATACGCAGTATTTT. Its translation is CASSLSRAADTQYF.

The chain recombines TRBV2 with TRBJ1-1, with D tentatively TRBD1 (6 bases). The CDR3 is 12 amino acids. V was shortened by 11 bases and J by 4 bases, with 14 bases between the two germline ends. CDR1 SNHLY and CDR2 FYNNEI come from the germline V gene. The CDR3 DNA reads as TGTGCCCTCTCAGGGGACGGCACTGAAGCTTTCTTT. Translation gives CALSGDGTEAFF.

The chain recombines TRBV30 with TRBJ2-1; 10 nucleotides line up with TRBD2. Germline loops: CDR1 GTSNPN, CDR2 SVGIG (reference sequence). This CDR3 has 15 amino acids. V was pared by 5 bases and J by 7 bases, with 11 bases of the junction left unmatched. CDR3 in amino acids: CAWALAGTLSNEQFF. DNA for the CDR3: TGTGCCTGGGCACTAGCGGGAACCCTTTCTAATGAGCAGTTCTTC.

J is TRBJ1-3 and V is TRBV14; 9 positions agree with TRBD1. The CDR3 is 15 residues long. J gave up 2 bases and V 3 bases, and 2 bases lay outside the gene matches. Germline-derived CDR1 and CDR2 are SGHDN and FVKESK. The CDR3 protein is CASSHWDRAGNTIYF. The CDR3 nucleotides are TGTGCCAGCAGCCATTGGGACAGGGCTGGAAACACCATATATTTT.

This chain links TRBV9 with TRBJ2-5; TRBD2 might be the D (7 bases). The V gene lost 3 bases and the J gene lost 1 base, with 10 bases spanning the gap. This CDR3 spans 14 amino acids. The germline CDR1 and CDR2 sequences are SGDLS and YYNGEE. The chain's CDR3 is CASSAGGPQETQYF. CDR3 nucleotides: TGTGCCAGCAGCGCCGGGGGGCCCCAAGAGACCCAGTACTTC.

This chain connects TRBV29-1 to TRBJ2-7; 8 positions match TRBD2. With V trimmed by 5 bases and J by 0 bases, 15 bases remained unmatched. The CDR3 loop spans 17 amino acids. Per the germline V gene, CDR1 is SQVTM and CDR2 is ANQGSEA. CDR3 protein: CSVLRGGLAGSSYEQYF. CDR3 DNA: TGCAGCGTTCTACGAGGAGGGCTAGCGGGCTCCTCCTACGAGCAGTACTTC.

V and J are TRBV5-6 and TRBJ1-6, with D hard to call. This CDR3 region has 15 residues. V lost 0 bases, J lost 5 bases, and 9 bases lay in between. Germline CDR1 and CDR2: SGHDT and YYEEEE. The CDR3 DNA reads TGTGCCAGCAGCTTGGGAGGTTGGGATAATTCACCCCTCCACTTT. Encoded protein: CASSLGGWDNSPLHF.

The V gene is TRBV6-5, the J gene TRBJ2-3; D is undetermined. V was cut by 6 bases and J by 3 bases, with 16 bases left in between. This CDR3 comprises 15 residues. Germline V CDR1 and CDR2: MNHEY, SVGAGI. The chain's CDR3 is CASRIVNTVTDTQYF. DNA for the CDR3: TGTGCCAGCAGGATCGTTAACACCGTAACAGATACGCAGTATTTT.

This clone was seen once. The genes are TRBV30 and TRBJ2-7; 7 nucleotides line up with TRBD1. Trimming took 0 bases from V and 8 from J; bases not matched to a gene: 13. The CDR3 runs 15 residues. The germline CDR1 and CDR2 sequences are GTSNPN and SVGIG (reference sequence). Here the CDR3 DNA reads TGTGCCTGGAGTGTACGGGGACAGTATTTTACCCAGCAGTACTTC. Translating gives CAWSVRGQYFTQQYF. The variable domain in full, completed from reference TRBV30 and TRBJ2-7, reads SQTIHQWPATLVQPVGSPLSLECTVEGTSNPNLYWYRQAAGRGLQLLFYSVGIGQISSEVPQNLSASRPQDRQFILSSKKLLLSDSGFYLCAWSVRGQYFTQQYFGPGTRLTVT.

The rearrangement uses TRBV6-6 and TRBJ2-5; 9 bases are shared with TRBD1. Looked up from germline, CDR1 is MNHNY and CDR2 is SVGAGI (reference sequence). J was trimmed by 2 bases and V by 1 base; bases with no gene match: 5. The CDR3 is 16 residues long. As DNA, the CDR3 is TGTGCCAGCAGTTACTTCGCGACAGGGGGTCAAGAGACCCAGTACTTC. Its translation is CASSYFATGGQETQYF.

J is TRBJ2-1 and V is TRBV5-1; TRBD2 matches 9 bases. The CDR3 covers 16 residues. The junction had 10 bases not matched to a gene; V was cut back by 0 bases and J by 9 bases. The germline gives CDR1 SGHRS, CDR2 YFSETQ. Here the CDR3 DNA reads TGCGCCAGCAGCTTGGGGGCTAGCGGGACCTATATTGAGCAGTTCTTC. Amino acid sequence: CASSLGASGTYIEQFF.

DNA for the CDR3: TGTGCCAGTAGTATCAGGGACAGGGGTTATGGCTACACCTTC. Translated: CASSIRDRGYGYTF. The chain links TRBV19 to TRBJ1-2; 10 bases align to TRBD1. V shed 3 bases and J 5 bases; nucleotides not matched to a gene: 3. CDR1 and CDR2 (germline): LNHDA, SQIVND (reference sequence). The CDR3 runs to 14 residues.

The chain carries TRBV29-1 and TRBJ2-3; D gene uncertain. The V gene lost 6 bases and the J gene lost 3 bases, with 16 bases spanning the gap. The germline V gene encodes CDR1 SQVTM and CDR2 ANQGSEA. There are 14 residues in the CDR3. The CDR3 sequence: CSVNTRSGTDTQYF. As DNA, the CDR3 is TGCAGCGTGAATACCAGGTCTGGGACAGATACGCAGTATTTT.

The chain uses TRBV30 and TRBJ2-1, with 10 bases aligning to TRBD2. The germline V gene has CDR1 GTSNPN and CDR2 SVGIG (reference sequence). The CDR3 sequence is 17 residues long. Trimming took 3 bases from V and 2 from J; bases not matched to a gene: 10. The CDR3 nucleotides are TGTGCCTGGAGGGCCTCCCTAGCGGGAGACCCCTACAATGAGCAGTTCTTC. This sequence encodes CAWRASLAGDPYNEQFF.

This clone was found a few times. V gene TRBV27 combines with J gene TRBJ1-6, with TRBD1 as a possible D gene (6 bases). Trimming shortened V by 0 bases and J by 7 bases, and 10 bases separated the two germline ends. Germline CDR1 and CDR2: MNHEY and SMNVEV (reference sequence). CDR3 length: 15 amino acids. The CDR3 protein is CASSLSGRGNSPLHF. The CDR3 DNA reads as TGTGCCAGCAGTTTATCGGGCAGGGGAAATTCACCCCTCCACTTT.

This chain links TRBV2 with TRBJ1-5; TRBD1 aligns across 7 bases. This CDR3 contains 16 residues. Germline CDR1 SNHLY, CDR2 FYNNEI. V lost 3 bases and J lost 0; bases outside the gene matches: 5. CDR3 nucleotides: TGTGCCAGCAGTGAGGGACAGTTGTATAGCAATCAGCCCCAGCATTTT. Translated: CASSEGQLYSNQPQHF. The entire variable domain, with the rest obtained from reference TRBV2 and TRBJ1-5, is as follows: EPEVTQTPSHQVTQMGQEVILRCVPISNHLYFYWYRQILGQKVEFLVSFYNNEISEKSEIFDDQFSVERPDGSNFTLKIRSTKLEDSAMYFCASSEGQLYSNQPQHFGDGTRLSIL.

V is TRBV4-2 and J is TRBJ1-6; D is possibly TRBD1 (6 bases). The CDR3 is made up of 15 amino acids. V was pared by 0 bases and J by 4 bases, with 7 bases between. CDR1 is LGHNA, CDR2 YNFKEQ, per germline. The CDR3 nucleotides read TGTGCCAGCAGCCAAGATCAGGGGTATAATTCACCCCTCCACTTT. Translating gives CASSQDQGYNSPLHF.

A few counts support this clone. The J gene is TRBJ2-3, the V gene TRBV11-3, with TRBD1 identical over 7 bases. With 4 bases clipped from V and 2 bases from J, the junction kept 9 bases outside the gene matches. CDR1 and CDR2 from the germline V gene are SGHNT and YENEEA. The CDR3 extends over 16 amino acids. DNA for the CDR3: TGTGCCAGCAGCTCTGGTACAGGGGCCGTCACAGATACGCAGTATTTT. This gives the protein CASSSGTGAVTDTQYF.

In its sample, this clone was seen once. CDR3 residues: CAISESRDEQYF. CDR3 sequence (DNA): TGTGCCATCAGTGAGTCCCGGGACGAGCAGTACTTC. The chain carries TRBV10-3 and TRBJ2-7; D is unclear. The CDR3 totals 12 residues. Trimming took off 0 bases at V and 5 bases at J, with 5 bases between the two ends. Germline V lookup: CDR1 ENHRY, CDR2 SYGVKD.

This clone was detected a few times. V usage is TRBV29-1 and J usage is TRBJ2-2, with a possible D match to TRBD2 (7 bases). Germline V gene sequence: CDR1 SQVTM, CDR2 ANQGSEA. This CDR3 is 12 amino acids long. V shed 4 bases and J shed 13 bases, with 16 bases lying between them. The CDR3, as DNA: TGCAGCGTTGCCCGAGGGGGGGGTTTGCTGTTTTTT. Translating gives CSVARGGGLLFF.

The chain joins TRBV19 to TRBJ1-4; D remains unclear. Germline CDR1 and CDR2: LNHDA and SQIVND (reference sequence). Trimming cost V 6 bases and J 0 bases, with 11 bases left between them. CDR3 length equals 15 residues. The CDR3 loop is CASRKSGTTNEKLFF. CDR3 bases: TGTGCCAGTAGAAAATCGGGGACAACTAATGAAAAACTGTTTTTT.

The V gene is TRBV6-5, the J gene TRBJ1-2; 7 nucleotides match TRBD1. The CDR3 runs 14 residues. Trimming took 4 bases from V and 8 from J; bases not matched to a gene: 10. Per the germline V gene, CDR1 is MNHEY and CDR2 is SVGAGI. The CDR3 sequence: CASSSQGGNGGYTF. CDR3 nucleotides: TGTGCCAGCAGTTCTCAGGGGGGAAACGGCGGCTACACCTTC.

This clone was observed a few times. V usage is TRBV6-1 and J usage is TRBJ1-3, with 8 bases lining up with TRBD1. J lost 1 base, V lost 4 bases, and 9 bases had no gene match. Germline V gene sequence: CDR1 MNHNS, CDR2 SASEGT. This CDR3 is built from 17 residues. CDR3 loop: CASSATQGVVSGNTIYF. The CDR3 coding sequence is TGTGCCAGCAGTGCGACACAGGGGGTGGTGTCTGGAAACACCATATATTTT.

The chain carries TRBV30 and TRBJ1-5, with 7 bases fitting TRBD1. Unmatched junction bases numbered 8, after V lost 0 bases and J lost 0 bases. Looked up from germline, CDR1 is GTSNPN and CDR2 is SVGIG (reference sequence). The CDR3 has 17 residues. CDR3 in DNA: TGTGCCTGGAGTGTACCCCAGGGGGGTTATAGCAATCAGCCCCAGCATTTT. This codes for CAWSVPQGGYSNQPQHF.